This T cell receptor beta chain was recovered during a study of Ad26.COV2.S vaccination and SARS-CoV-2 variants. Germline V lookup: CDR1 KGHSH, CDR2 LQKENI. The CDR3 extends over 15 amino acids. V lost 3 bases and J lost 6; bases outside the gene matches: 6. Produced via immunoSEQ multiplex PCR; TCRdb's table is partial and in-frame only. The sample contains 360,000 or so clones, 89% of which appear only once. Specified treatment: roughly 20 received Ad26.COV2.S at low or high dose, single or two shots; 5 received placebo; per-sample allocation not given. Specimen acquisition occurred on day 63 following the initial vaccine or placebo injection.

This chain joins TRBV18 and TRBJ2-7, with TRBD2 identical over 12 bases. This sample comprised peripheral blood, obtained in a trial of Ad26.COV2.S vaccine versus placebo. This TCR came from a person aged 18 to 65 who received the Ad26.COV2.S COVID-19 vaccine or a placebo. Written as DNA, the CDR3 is TGTGCCAGCTCACCGCCGGGACTAGCGGGTGGCGAGCAGTACTTC. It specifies CASSPPGLAGGEQYF.